The T cell receptor beta chain described here comes from a study of CD8+CD57+ T cells in acquired aplastic anemia. All sequencing subjects had displayed CD8+CD57+ cell expansion on flow cytometry. With no exception, the patients had severe acquired aplastic anemia. The table lists this clonotype with a few counts. Genomic DNA, serving as template, underwent TCR beta VDJ and CDR3 profiling. TCRdb itself ran the reads through MiXCR, one entry per CDR3 protein. The table has a few hundred thousand distinct CDR3 sequences, approximately 33% seen once. The sample consisted of sorted CD4+, CD8+, or CD8+CD57+ T cells (not recorded which) from PBMCs. This clonotype was sampled from a human donor with aplastic anemia.

The CDR3 loop reads CASSHLERGGHEQFF. CDR3 bases: TGTGCCAGCAGCCATCTTGAGCGGGGTGGCCATGAGCAGTTCTTC. The J gene is TRBJ2-1, the V gene TRBV7-2, with 7 bases lining up with TRBD2. J was trimmed by 8 bases and V by 5 bases; bases with no gene match: 12. The CDR3 runs 15 residues. Germline loops: CDR1 SGHTA, CDR2 FQGNSA. The whole variable domain, filled in from reference TRBV7-2 and TRBJ2-1, reads GAGVSQSPSNKVTEKGKDVELRCDPISGHTALYWYRQSLGQGLEFLIYFQGNSAPDKSGLPSDRFSAERTGGSVSTLTIQRTQQEDSAVYLCASSHLERGGHEQFFGPGTRLTVL.